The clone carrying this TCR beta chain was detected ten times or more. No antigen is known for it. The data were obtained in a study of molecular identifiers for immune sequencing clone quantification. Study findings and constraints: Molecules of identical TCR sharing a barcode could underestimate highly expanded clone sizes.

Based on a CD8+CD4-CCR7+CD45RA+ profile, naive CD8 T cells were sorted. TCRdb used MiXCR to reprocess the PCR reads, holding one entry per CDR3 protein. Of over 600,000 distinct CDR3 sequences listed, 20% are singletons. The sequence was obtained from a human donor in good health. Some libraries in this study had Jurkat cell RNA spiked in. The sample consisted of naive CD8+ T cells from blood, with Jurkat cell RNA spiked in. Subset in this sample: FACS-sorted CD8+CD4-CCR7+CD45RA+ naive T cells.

CDR3 nucleotides: TGTGCCAGCAGAAAGTACCGGGACAGAATGAACACTGAAGCTTTCTTT. As protein: CASRKYRDRMNTEAFF. The chain uses TRBV6-1 and TRBJ1-1, with TRBD1 identical over 7 bases. CDR3 length equals 16 residues. Germline CDR1 reads MNHNS; CDR2 reads SASEGT. After removal of 6 bases from V and 0 bases from J, the junction contained 10 bases not matched to a gene.